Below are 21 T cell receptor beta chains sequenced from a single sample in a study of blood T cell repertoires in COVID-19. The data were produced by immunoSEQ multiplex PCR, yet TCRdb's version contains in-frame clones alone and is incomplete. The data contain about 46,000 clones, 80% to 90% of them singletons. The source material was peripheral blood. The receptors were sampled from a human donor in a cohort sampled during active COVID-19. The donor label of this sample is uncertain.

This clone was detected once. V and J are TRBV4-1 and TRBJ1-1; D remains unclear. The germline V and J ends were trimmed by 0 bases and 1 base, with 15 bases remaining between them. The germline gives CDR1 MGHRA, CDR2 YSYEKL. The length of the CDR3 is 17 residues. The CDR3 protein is CASSQDVEQFGNTEAFF. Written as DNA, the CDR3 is TGCGCCAGCAGCCAAGATGTCGAACAGTTCGGGAACACTGAAGCTTTCTTT.

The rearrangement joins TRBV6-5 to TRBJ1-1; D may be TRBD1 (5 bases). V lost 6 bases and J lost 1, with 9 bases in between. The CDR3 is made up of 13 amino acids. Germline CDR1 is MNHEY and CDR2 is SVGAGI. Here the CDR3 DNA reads TGTGCCAGCAGCTTTACAGGGAACACTGAAGCTTTCTTT. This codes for CASSFTGNTEAFF.

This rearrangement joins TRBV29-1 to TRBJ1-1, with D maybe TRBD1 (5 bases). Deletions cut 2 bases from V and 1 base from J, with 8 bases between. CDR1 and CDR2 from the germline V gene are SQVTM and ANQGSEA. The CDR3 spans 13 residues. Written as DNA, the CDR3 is TGCAGCGTTGAAAGACAGCAGAACACTGAAGCTTTCTTT. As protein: CSVERQQNTEAFF.

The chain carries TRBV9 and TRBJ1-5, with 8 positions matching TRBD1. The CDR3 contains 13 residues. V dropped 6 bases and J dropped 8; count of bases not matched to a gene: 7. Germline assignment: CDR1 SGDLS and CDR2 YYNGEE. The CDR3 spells CASTQGAWEPQHF. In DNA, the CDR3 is TGTGCCAGCACCCAGGGGGCCTGGGAGCCCCAGCATTTT.

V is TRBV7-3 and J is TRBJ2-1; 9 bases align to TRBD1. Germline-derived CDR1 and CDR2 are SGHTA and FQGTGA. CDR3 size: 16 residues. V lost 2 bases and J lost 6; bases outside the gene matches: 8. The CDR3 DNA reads TGTGCCAGCAGCTTAGGATGGGACAGGGTTGGCAATGAGCAGTTCTTC. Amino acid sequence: CASSLGWDRVGNEQFF.

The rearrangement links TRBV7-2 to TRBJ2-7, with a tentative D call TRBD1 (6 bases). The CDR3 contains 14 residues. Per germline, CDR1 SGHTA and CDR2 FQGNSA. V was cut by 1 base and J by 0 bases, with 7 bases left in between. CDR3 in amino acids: CASSLVGGSYEQYF. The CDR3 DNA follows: TGTGCCAGCAGCTTAGTAGGGGGCTCCTACGAGCAGTACTTC. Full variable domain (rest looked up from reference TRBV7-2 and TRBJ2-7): GAGVSQSPSNKVTEKGKDVELRCDPISGHTALYWYRQSLGQGLEFLIYFQGNSAPDKSGLPSDRFSAERTGGSVSTLTIQRTQQEDSAVYLCASSLVGGSYEQYFGPGTRLTVT.

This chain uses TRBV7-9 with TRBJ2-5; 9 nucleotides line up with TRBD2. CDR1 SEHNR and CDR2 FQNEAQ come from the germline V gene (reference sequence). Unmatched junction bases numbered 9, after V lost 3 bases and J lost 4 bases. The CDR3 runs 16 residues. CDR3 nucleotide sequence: TGTGCCAGCAGCTTGGGTAGCGGGGGAGGGCGAGAGACCCAGTACTTC. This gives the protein CASSLGSGGGRETQYF.

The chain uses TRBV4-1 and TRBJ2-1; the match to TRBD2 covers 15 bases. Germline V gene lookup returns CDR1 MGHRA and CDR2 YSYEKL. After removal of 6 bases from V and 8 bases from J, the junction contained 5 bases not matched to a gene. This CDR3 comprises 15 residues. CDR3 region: CASRQGLAGGHEQFF. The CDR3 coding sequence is TGCGCCAGCAGGCAGGGACTAGCGGGGGGCCATGAGCAGTTCTTC.

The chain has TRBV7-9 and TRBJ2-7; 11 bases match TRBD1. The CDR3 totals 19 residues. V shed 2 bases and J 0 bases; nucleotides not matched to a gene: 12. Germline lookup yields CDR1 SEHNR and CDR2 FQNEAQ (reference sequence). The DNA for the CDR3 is TGTGCCAGCAGCTTACCCCATGGAACCGGGACAGGGGGCTCCTACGAGCAGTACTTC. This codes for CASSLPHGTGTGGSYEQYF.

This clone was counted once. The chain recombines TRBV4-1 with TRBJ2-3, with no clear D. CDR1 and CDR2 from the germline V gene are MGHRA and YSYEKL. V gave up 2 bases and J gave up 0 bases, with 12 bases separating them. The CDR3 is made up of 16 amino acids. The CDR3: CASSQSPVPSTDTQYF. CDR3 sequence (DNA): TGCGCCAGCAGCCAATCCCCAGTCCCTAGCACAGATACGCAGTATTTT.

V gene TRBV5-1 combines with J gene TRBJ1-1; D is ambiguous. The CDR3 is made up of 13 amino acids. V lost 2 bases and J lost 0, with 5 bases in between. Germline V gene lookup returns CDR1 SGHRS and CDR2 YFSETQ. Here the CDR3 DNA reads TGCGCCAGCAGCTTATTAGTGAACACTGAAGCTTTCTTT. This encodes CASSLLVNTEAFF.

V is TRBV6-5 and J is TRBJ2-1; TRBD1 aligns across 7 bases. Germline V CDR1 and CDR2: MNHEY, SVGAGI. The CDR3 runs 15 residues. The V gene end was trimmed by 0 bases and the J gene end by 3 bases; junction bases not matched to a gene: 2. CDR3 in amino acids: CASSYSWDSYNEQFF. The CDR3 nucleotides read TGTGCCAGCAGTTACTCCTGGGACAGCTACAATGAGCAGTTCTTC.

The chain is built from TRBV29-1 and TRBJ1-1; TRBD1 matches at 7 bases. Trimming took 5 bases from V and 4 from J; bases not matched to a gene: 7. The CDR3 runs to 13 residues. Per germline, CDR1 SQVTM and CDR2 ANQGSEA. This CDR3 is CSVRQGIITEAFF. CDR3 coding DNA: TGCAGCGTTAGACAGGGAATAATCACTGAAGCTTTCTTT.

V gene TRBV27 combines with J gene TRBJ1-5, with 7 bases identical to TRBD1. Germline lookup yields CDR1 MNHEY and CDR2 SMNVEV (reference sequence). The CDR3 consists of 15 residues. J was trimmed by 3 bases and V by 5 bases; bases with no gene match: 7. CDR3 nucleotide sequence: TGTGCCAGCAGTCAGGGGGAGCGAGACAATCAGCCCCAGCATTTT. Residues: CASSQGERDNQPQHF.

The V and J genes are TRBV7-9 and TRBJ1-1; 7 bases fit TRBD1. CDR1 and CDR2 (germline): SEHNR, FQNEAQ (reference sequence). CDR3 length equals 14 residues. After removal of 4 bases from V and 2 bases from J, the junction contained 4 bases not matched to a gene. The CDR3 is CASSSYRGNTEAFF. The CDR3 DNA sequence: TGTGCCAGCAGCTCGTACAGGGGTAACACTGAAGCTTTCTTT. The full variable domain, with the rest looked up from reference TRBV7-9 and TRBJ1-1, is DTGVSQNPRHKITKRGQNVTFRCDPISEHNRLYWYRQTLGQGPEFLTYFQNEAQLEKSRLLSDRFSAERPKGSFSTLEIQRTEQGDSAMYLCASSSYRGNTEAFFGQGTRLTVV.

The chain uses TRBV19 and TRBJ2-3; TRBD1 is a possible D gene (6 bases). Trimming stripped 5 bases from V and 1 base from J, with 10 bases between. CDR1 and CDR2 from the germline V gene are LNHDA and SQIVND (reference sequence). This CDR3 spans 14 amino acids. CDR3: CASSPGQRTDTQYF. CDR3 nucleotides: TGTGCCAGTAGTCCCGGACAGCGCACAGATACGCAGTATTTT.

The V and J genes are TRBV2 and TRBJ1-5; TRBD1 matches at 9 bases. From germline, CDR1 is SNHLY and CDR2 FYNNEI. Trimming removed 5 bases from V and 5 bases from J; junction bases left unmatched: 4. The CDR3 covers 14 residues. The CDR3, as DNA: TGTGCCAGCAGTCGGGACAGGGAATATCAGCCCCAGCATTTT. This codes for CASSRDREYQPQHF. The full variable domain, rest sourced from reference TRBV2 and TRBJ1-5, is EPEVTQTPSHQVTQMGQEVILRCVPISNHLYFYWYRQILGQKVEFLVSFYNNEISEKSEIFDDQFSVERPDGSNFTLKIRSTKLEDSAMYFCASSRDREYQPQHFGDGTRLSIL.

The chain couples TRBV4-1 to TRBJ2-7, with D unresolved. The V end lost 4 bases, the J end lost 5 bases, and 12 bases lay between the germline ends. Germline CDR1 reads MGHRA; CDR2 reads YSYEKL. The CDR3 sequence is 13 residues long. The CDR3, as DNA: TGCGCCAGCAGCCCTGGGCCGTCGGACGAGCAGTACTTC. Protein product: CASSPGPSDEQYF.

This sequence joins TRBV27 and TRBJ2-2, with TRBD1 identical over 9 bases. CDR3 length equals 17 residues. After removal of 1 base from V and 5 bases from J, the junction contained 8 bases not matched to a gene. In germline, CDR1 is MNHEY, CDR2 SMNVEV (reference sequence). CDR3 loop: CASSLYAGTGRTGELFF. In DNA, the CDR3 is TGTGCCAGCAGTTTATACGCCGGGACAGGGCGGACCGGGGAGCTGTTTTTT.

The CDR3 spells CATSRASGSPQETQYF. CDR3 in DNA: TGTGCCACCAGCAGAGCCTCAGGGTCCCCCCAAGAGACCCAGTACTTC. The J gene is TRBJ2-5, the V gene TRBV15, with a possible D match to TRBD1 (5 bases). Germline loops: CDR1 LNHNV, CDR2 YYDKDF (reference sequence). The CDR3 length is 16 residues. The V end lost 1 base, the J end lost 1 base, and 13 bases lay between the germline ends.

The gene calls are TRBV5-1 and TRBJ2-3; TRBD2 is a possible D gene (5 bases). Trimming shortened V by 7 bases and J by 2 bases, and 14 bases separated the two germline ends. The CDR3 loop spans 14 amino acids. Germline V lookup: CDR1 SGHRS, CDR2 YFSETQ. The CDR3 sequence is CASSWTGYTDTQYF. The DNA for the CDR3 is TGCGCCAGCTCATGGACGGGGTACACAGATACGCAGTATTTT.